This TCR beta chain was captured in a study of T cell responses to AZD1222 COVID-19 vaccine. Study-wide results and caveats: The reported proportion of spike-specific TCRs targeting unmutated variant regions was nearly half. There were vaccine-associated CD4 TCRs across spike, dominant at 160-218 and 743-854.

This CDR3 contains 14 residues. V lost 0 bases to trimming and J lost 1 base, with 6 bases between them. CDR1 and CDR2 from the germline V gene are MRHNA and SNTAGT. This clone was observed a few times. The target antigen is unknown. Repertoires were generated with immunoSEQ multiplex PCR, while TCRdb's copy carries only in-frame clones and drops some. The sample has about 100,000 clones, about 90% seen once. Material: peripheral blood, obtained on day 0 of AZD1222 vaccination. The rearrangement links TRBV6-4 to TRBJ1-1, with D uncertain. This clonotype was obtained from an adult in good health. The CDR3, as DNA: TGTGCCAGCAGTGACTCGGAGGAGAACACTGAAGCTTTCTTT. Translated, it gives CASSDSEENTEAFF.